This T cell receptor beta chain is drawn from a study of blood T cell repertoires in COVID-19. Study-level background: The United States, Italy and Spain were the sources of the acute and convalescent COVID-19 samples. Sample material is recorded as cDNA or gDNA derived from T cells, B-cell-depleted T cells, or PBMCs.

In the authors' methods: Estimation of nucleated cell counts relied on the amplification of reference gene primers. TCRdb's table, derived via immunoSEQ multiplex PCR, lists solely in-frame clones and lacks some. V and J calls and clone size are as listed in that table; D and trimming were resolved from the DNA. The table has around 100,000 clones, about 80% seen once. This CDR3 region has 16 residues. CDR1 and CDR2 from the germline V gene are SGHRS and YFSETQ. Trimming cost V 0 bases and J 0 bases, with 12 bases left between them. This rearrangement joins TRBV5-1 to TRBJ1-1; D gene uncertain. This clonotype originated in a woman aged 70-85 years with acute or convalescent COVID-19. The sequenced sample was peripheral blood. CDR3 in DNA: TGCGCCAGCAGCTTGGCATCTCCCCGGTTGAACACTGAAGCTTTCTTT. Its protein is CASSLASPRLNTEAFF.